Presented here are 17 T cell receptor beta chains from one specimen sequenced in a study of cytomegalovirus exposure and HLA in healthy donors. PCR was performed using 60 Vbeta and 13 Jbeta primers. The repertoire was sequenced with immunoSEQ multiplex PCR; TCRdb's copy has only in-frame clones and lacks some. This sample carries approximately 140,000 clones, roughly 79% of them seen once, and the ten largest clones take less than 2%. Material: PBMCs. These receptors all stem from a woman between 35 and 50 years old in good health and CMV-seronegative.

This chain uses TRBV29-1 with TRBJ2-7; weak D call: TRBD1 (5 bases). Trimming took off 7 bases at V and 3 bases at J, with 22 bases between the two ends. The CDR3 is made up of 15 amino acids. CDR1 and CDR2 from the germline V gene are SQVTM and ANQGSEA. CDR3 DNA sequence: TGCAGCGCCCTACCGGGCAGGGAAAGTGGCTACGAGCAGTACTTC. It is translated as CSALPGRESGYEQYF.

As for this clone: Sequence at one end of the junction differs from germline and may be a read error. The chain has TRBV20-1 and TRBJ1-2, with D possibly being TRBD1 (6 bases). The CDR3 contains 11 residues. Per germline, CDR1 DFQATT and CDR2 SNEGSKA (reference sequence). The CDR3 bases are TGCAGTGTTTACAGGGACTACGGCTACACCTTC. As protein: CSVYRDYGYTF.

This clone was observed a single time. V and J are TRBV11-2 and TRBJ2-3; 8 nucleotides align to TRBD1. V was pared by 0 bases and J by 1 base, with 9 bases of the junction left unmatched. Germline CDR1 and CDR2: SGHAT and FQNNGV. The CDR3 runs 18 residues. In DNA form, the CDR3 reads TGTGCCAGCAGCTTAGATCGGTTCAGGGGGCAGGGCACAGATACGCAGTATTTT. Amino acids: CASSLDRFRGQGTDTQYF.

The chain carries TRBV7-6 and TRBJ2-6, with TRBD1 identical over 7 bases. The germline CDR1 and CDR2 sequences are SGHVS and FNYEAQ. Unmatched junction bases numbered 7, after V lost 2 bases and J lost 0 bases. The CDR3 runs 18 residues. CDR3 sequence (DNA): TGTGCCAGCAGCTTATTGGCAGGGGGATTCTCTGGGGCCAACGTCCTGACTTTC. Protein product: CASSLLAGGFSGANVLTF.

A single count supports this clone. This rearrangement joins TRBV2 to TRBJ2-1, with 9 bases aligning to TRBD2. The germline V gene encodes CDR1 SNHLY and CDR2 FYNNEI. The CDR3 is made up of 14 amino acids. V lost 7 bases and J lost 8; bases outside the gene matches: 9. CDR3 loop: CASNMASGNHEQFF. As DNA, the CDR3 is TGTGCCAGCAATATGGCTAGCGGGAACCATGAGCAGTTCTTC.

The chain employs TRBV18 and TRBJ1-1; the match to TRBD1 covers 8 bases. The germline CDR1 and CDR2 sequences are KGHSH and LQKENI. The CDR3 is 14 residues long. V was pared by 3 bases and J by 6 bases, with 6 bases of the junction left unmatched. CDR3 in DNA: TGTGCCAGCTCACCGGACAGGGTAGCCGCTGAAGCTTTCTTT. This gives the protein CASSPDRVAAEAFF.

The chain combines TRBV29-1 with TRBJ2-1; tentatively, D is TRBD2 (5 bases). The CDR3 extends over 13 amino acids. V lost 7 bases and J lost 5, with 15 bases in between. The germline CDR1 and CDR2 sequences are SQVTM and ANQGSEA. CDR3 coding DNA: TGCAGCGGAAGACCAGACGGGGACAATGAGCAGTTCTTC. The encoded protein is CSGRPDGDNEQFF.

The chain recombines TRBV19 with TRBJ1-1; TRBD1 might be the D (6 bases). CDR3 length: 14 residues. Germline lookup yields CDR1 LNHDA and CDR2 SQIVND (reference sequence). CDR3 DNA: TGTGTTCCGCATCGGGATGACAGGTGTAGTGAAGCTTTCTTT. Encoded protein: CVPHRDDRCSEAFF. The full variable domain, completed using reference TRBV19 and TRBJ1-1, is DGGITQSPKYLFRKEGQNVTLSCEQNLNHDAMYWYRQDPGQGLRLIYYSQIVNDFQKGDIAEGYSVSREKKESFPLTVTSAQKNPTAFYLCVPHRDDRCSEAFFGQGTRLTVV.

This chain joins TRBV27 and TRBJ2-7; a weak D match, TRBD1 (6 bases). The CDR3 is 14 amino acids. Germline V gene sequence: CDR1 MNHEY, CDR2 SMNVEV (reference sequence). Trimming took off 2 bases at V and 10 bases at J, with 18 bases between the two ends. The CDR3 here is CASSLRGTPPTQYF. The DNA of the CDR3 is TGTGCCAGCAGTTTAAGGGGGACACCCCCCACCCAGTACTTC.

The chain uses TRBV5-1 and TRBJ2-1; weak D call: TRBD1 (6 bases). This CDR3 comprises 14 residues. Between the trimmed V and J ends, which lost 0 bases and 8 bases, there was a span of 12 bases. Per the germline V gene, CDR1 is SGHRS and CDR2 is YFSETQ. The CDR3 DNA is TGCGCCAGCAGCTTGGGGGACACTAACCATGAGCAGTTCTTC. It encodes CASSLGDTNHEQFF. The full variable domain, its missing parts supplied by reference TRBV5-1 and TRBJ2-1, is KAGVTQTPRYLIKTRGQQVTLSCSPISGHRSVSWYQQTPGQGLQFLFEYFSETQRNKGNFPGRFSGRQFSNSRSEMNVSTLELGDSALYLCASSLGDTNHEQFFGPGTRLTVL.

This rearrangement joins TRBV19 to TRBJ2-1; D gene ambiguous. The germline V gene has CDR1 LNHDA and CDR2 SQIVND (reference sequence). This CDR3 contains 14 residues. Between the trimmed V and J ends, which lost 4 bases and 7 bases, there was a span of 14 bases. CDR3 region: CASSTPLAVNEQFF. The CDR3 DNA follows: TGTGCCAGTAGTACCCCATTGGCGGTGAATGAGCAGTTCTTC.

The chain has TRBV25-1 and TRBJ2-3; 7 positions match TRBD2. The V and J ends lost 2 bases and 7 bases, in that order; junction bases with no gene match: 9. In germline, CDR1 is MGHDK, CDR2 SYGVNS. This CDR3 spans 15 amino acids. The CDR3 sequence is CASSEGGRVRNTQYF. CDR3 sequence (DNA): TGTGCCAGCAGTGAAGGAGGGAGGGTTAGGAATACGCAGTATTTT.

The rearrangement joins TRBV7-3 to TRBJ2-1, with TRBD1 as a possible D gene (5 bases). CDR3 length: 12 residues. Looked up from germline, CDR1 is SGHTA and CDR2 is FQGTGA. V lost 4 bases and J 6 bases, leaving 7 bases between the germline ends. The CDR3 coding sequence is TGTGCCAGCAGCTCCCAGGGCAATGAGCAGTTCTTC. This sequence encodes CASSSQGNEQFF.

The J gene is TRBJ1-2, the V gene TRBV7-9; D gene ambiguous. Trimming stripped 7 bases from V and 4 bases from J, with 10 bases between. Looked up from germline, CDR1 is SEHNR and CDR2 is FQNEAQ (reference sequence). There are 12 residues in the CDR3. CDR3 in DNA: TGTGCCAGCACCGGTTTTTTCTATGGCTACACCTTC. It specifies CASTGFFYGYTF.

A single count supports this clone. The CDR3: CASSKTYSYNEQFF. CDR3 DNA sequence: TGTGCCAGCTCTAAAACGTACTCCTACAATGAGCAGTTCTTC. The chain employs TRBV27 and TRBJ2-1; D is undetermined. This CDR3 spans 14 amino acids. CDR1 MNHEY and CDR2 SMNVEV come from the germline V gene (reference sequence). Trimming removed 8 bases from V and 0 bases from J, with 11 bases in between.

V usage is TRBV14 and J usage is TRBJ2-7; unclear D gene. The ends were cut back, 4 bases at V and 4 bases at J, with 8 bases in the middle. This CDR3 region has 12 residues. Germline V lookup: CDR1 SGHDN, CDR2 FVKESK. The CDR3 bases are TGTGCCAGCAGCCCCAATCGGTACGAGCAGTACTTC. This codes for CASSPNRYEQYF.

The chain combines TRBV19 with TRBJ1-1; D perhaps matches TRBD1 (5 bases). Germline V gene data show CDR1 as LNHDA and CDR2 as SQIVND (reference sequence). This CDR3 spans 14 amino acids. Trimming took 4 bases from V and 0 from J, leaving 9 bases between them. This CDR3 reads CASSKTEMNTEAFF. CDR3 sequence (DNA): TGTGCCAGTAGTAAGACAGAGATGAACACTGAAGCTTTCTTT.